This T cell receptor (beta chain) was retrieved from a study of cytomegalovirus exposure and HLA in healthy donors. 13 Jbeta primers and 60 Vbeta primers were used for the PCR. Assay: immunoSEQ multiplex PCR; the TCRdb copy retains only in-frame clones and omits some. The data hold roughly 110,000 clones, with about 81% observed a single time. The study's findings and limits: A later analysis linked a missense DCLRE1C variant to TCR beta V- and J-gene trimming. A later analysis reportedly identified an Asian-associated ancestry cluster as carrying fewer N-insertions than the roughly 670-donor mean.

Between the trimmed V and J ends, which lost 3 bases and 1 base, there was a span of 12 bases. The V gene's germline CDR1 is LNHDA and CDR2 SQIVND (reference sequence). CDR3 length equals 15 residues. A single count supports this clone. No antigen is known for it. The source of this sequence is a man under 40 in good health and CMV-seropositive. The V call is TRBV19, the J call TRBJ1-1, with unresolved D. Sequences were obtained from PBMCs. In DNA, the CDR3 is TGTGCCAGTAGTATTTTTGTACAGAGGAACACTGAAGCTTTCTTT. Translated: CASSIFVQRNTEAFF.